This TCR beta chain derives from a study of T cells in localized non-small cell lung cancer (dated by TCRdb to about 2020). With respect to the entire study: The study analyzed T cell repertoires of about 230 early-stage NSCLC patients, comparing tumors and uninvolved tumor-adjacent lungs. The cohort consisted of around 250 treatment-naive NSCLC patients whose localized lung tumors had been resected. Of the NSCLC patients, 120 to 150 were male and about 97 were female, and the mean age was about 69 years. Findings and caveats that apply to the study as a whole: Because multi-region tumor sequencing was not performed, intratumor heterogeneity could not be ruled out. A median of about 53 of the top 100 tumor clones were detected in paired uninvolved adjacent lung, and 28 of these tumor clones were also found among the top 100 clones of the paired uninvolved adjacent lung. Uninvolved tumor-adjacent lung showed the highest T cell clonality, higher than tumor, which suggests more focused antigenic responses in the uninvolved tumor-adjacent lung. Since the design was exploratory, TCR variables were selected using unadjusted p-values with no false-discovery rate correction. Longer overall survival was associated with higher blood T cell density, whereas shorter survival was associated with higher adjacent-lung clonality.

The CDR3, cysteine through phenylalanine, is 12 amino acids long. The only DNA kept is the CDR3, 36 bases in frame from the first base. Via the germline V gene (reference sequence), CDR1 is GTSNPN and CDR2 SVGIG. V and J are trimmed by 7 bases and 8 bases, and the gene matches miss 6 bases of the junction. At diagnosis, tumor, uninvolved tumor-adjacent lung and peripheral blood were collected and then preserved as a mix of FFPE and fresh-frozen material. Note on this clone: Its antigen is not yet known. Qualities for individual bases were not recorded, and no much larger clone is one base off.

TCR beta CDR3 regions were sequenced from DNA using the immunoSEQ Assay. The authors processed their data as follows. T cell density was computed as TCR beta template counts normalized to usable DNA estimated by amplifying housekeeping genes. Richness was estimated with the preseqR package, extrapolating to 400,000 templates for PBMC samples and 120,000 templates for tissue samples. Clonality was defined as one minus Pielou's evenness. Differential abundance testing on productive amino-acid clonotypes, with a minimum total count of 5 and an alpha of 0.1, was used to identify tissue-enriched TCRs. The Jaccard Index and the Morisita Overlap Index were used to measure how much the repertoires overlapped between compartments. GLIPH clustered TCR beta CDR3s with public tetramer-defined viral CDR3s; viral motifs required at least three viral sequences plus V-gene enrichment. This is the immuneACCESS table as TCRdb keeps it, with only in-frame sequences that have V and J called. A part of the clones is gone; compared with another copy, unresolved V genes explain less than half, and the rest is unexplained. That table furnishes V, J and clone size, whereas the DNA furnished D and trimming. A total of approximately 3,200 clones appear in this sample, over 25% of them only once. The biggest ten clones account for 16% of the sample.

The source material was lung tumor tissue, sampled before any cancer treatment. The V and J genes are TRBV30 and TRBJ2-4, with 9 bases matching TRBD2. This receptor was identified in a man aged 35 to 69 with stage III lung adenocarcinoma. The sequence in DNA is TGTGCCTCGGGACTAGCTGAGGACATTCAGTACTTC. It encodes CASGLAEDIQYF.